This record concerns one T cell receptor (beta chain) sequence. This entry is derived from a study of blood T cell repertoires in COVID-19. Study summary: The study drew acute and convalescent COVID-19 samples from the United States, Italy and Spain. The analysed material was cDNA or gDNA that came from T cells, B-cell-depleted T cells, or PBMCs.

Original handling: By means of reference gene primer amplification, nucleated cell counts were estimated. The repertoire was sequenced with immunoSEQ multiplex PCR; TCRdb's copy has only in-frame clones and lacks some. The V and J calls and clone size were taken over from that table, and D and trimming were inferred from the DNA. Here the sample spans roughly 80,000 clones, 75% to 95% being singletons. Germline values: CDR1 SGHVS, CDR2 FNYEAQ. The CDR3 runs to 13 residues. The V end lost 5 bases, the J end lost 0 bases, and 7 bases lay between the germline ends. The sample comprised peripheral blood. The sequence was obtained from a woman in her forties or fifties in a cohort sampled during active COVID-19. The V call is TRBV7-6, the J call TRBJ1-1; possibly TRBD1 for D (5 bases). The CDR3 spells CASSQGVNTEAFF. In DNA, the CDR3 is TGTGCCAGCAGCCAAGGGGTGAACACTGAAGCTTTCTTT.